The 28 T cell receptor beta chains below were found in one sample sequenced in a study of blood T cell repertoires in COVID-19. The table came from immunoSEQ multiplex PCR; TCRdb's copy has only in-frame clones and leaves some out. The repertoire holds about 320,000 clones, approximately 85% seen once, with around 7.2% in the top ten. Sequenced sample: peripheral blood. The receptors come from a human donor in a cohort sampled during active COVID-19.

The genes are TRBV10-1 and TRBJ1-2; D is possibly TRBD1 (5 bases). The ends were cut back, 0 bases at V and 5 bases at J, with 7 bases in the middle. The V gene's germline CDR1 is WNHNN and CDR2 SYGVQD (reference sequence). This CDR3 comprises 13 residues. CDR3 in amino acids: CASSESGGYGYTF. The CDR3 DNA reads TGCGCCAGCAGTGAGTCGGGGGGATATGGCTACACCTTC.

The chain employs TRBV6-5 and TRBJ1-3; D perhaps matches TRBD1 (5 bases). Germline CDR1 and CDR2: MNHEY and SVGAGI. This CDR3 is built from 13 residues. Between the trimmed V and J ends, which lost 5 bases and 15 bases, there was a span of 20 bases. CDR3 loop: CASSNQRTGGAYF. DNA for the CDR3: TGTGCCAGCAGTAACCAACGGACCGGGGGAGCATATTTT.

CDR3 bases: TGCAGCGTTGACGATCGGCGAGGGAGCTATGGCTACACCTTC. Protein product: CSVDDRRGSYGYTF. The genes are TRBV29-1 and TRBJ1-2; D is unresolved. The CDR3 runs 14 residues. Trimming took off 3 bases at V and 4 bases at J, with 15 bases between the two ends. CDR1 is SQVTM and CDR2 is ANQGSEA in the germline V gene.

The chain joins TRBV10-3 to TRBJ2-7, with D maybe TRBD1 (6 bases). V was pared by 2 bases and J by 2 bases, with 13 bases between. The CDR3 has 15 residues. Germline assignment: CDR1 ENHRY and CDR2 SYGVKD. CDR3: CAISEKQGWTYEQYF. The DNA for the CDR3 is TGTGCCATCAGTGAGAAACAGGGCTGGACCTACGAGCAGTACTTC.

This rearrangement joins TRBV19 to TRBJ2-1, with TRBD2 matching over 9 bases. From germline, CDR1 is LNHDA and CDR2 SQIVND (reference sequence). The trim removed 3 bases at V and 8 bases at J, leaving 8 bases unmatched. The CDR3 has 15 residues. The CDR3 DNA reads TGTGCCAGTAGTATCAAAGCGGGGGGAGGGTATGAGCAGTTCTTC. Encoded protein: CASSIKAGGGYEQFF.

The CDR3 spells CASSSGGANTEAFF. CDR3 DNA sequence: TGTGCCAGCAGCTCGGGAGGAGCGAACACTGAAGCTTTCTTT. The chain has TRBV9 and TRBJ1-1; no clear D gene. Trimming pared 4 bases from V and 1 base from J, leaving 11 bases between. The CDR3 contains 14 residues. Germline CDR1 and CDR2: SGDLS and YYNGEE.

Remarks on this clone: A much larger clone lies a single base off, so this may be a read error. Within the sample, other DNA sequences also encode this same CDR3. This chain joins TRBV12-3 or TRBV12-4 and TRBJ1-3; D is undetermined. V shed 8 bases and J shed 0 bases, with 8 bases lying between them. The CDR3 contains 13 residues. The CDR3 is CASEDSSGNTIYF. CDR3 coding DNA: TGTGCCAGCGAGGATAGCTCTGGAAACACCATATATTTT.

DNA of the CDR3: TGTGCCAGCACCCAACAAGGAAGGGGGGGCTACACCTTC. It encodes CASTQQGRGGYTF. The chain employs TRBV6-5 and TRBJ1-2; maybe TRBD1 (6 bases). The CDR3 consists of 13 residues. The germline V gene has CDR1 MNHEY and CDR2 SVGAGI. V was pared by 7 bases and J by 8 bases, with 17 bases between.

V is TRBV6-2 or TRBV6-3 and J is TRBJ1-5, with 8 bases aligning to TRBD1. The V gene end was trimmed by 6 bases and the J gene end by 7 bases; junction bases not matched to a gene: 8. This CDR3 has 14 residues. Per the germline V gene, CDR1 is MNHEY and CDR2 is SVGEGT. Here the CDR3 DNA reads TGTGCCAGCAGCCACAGGGGGTTGAGACAGCCCCAGCATTTT. Protein product: CASSHRGLRQPQHF.

The chain uses TRBV6-5 and TRBJ1-5; maybe TRBD1 (6 bases). V was pared by 5 bases and J by 3 bases, with 11 bases between. The CDR3 runs to 14 residues. CDR1 is MNHEY and CDR2 is SVGAGI in the germline V gene. CDR3: CASSPQGYNQPQHF. The CDR3 region has the DNA TGTGCCAGCAGTCCACAGGGTTACAATCAGCCCCAGCATTTT.

The chain joins TRBV9 to TRBJ2-3, with D possibly being TRBD2 (5 bases). The CDR3 covers 16 residues. V gave up 1 base and J gave up 1 base, with 13 bases separating them. Germline CDR1 SGDLS, CDR2 YYNGEE. The CDR3 spells CASSVSSLAGTDTQYF. In nucleotides, the CDR3 is TGTGCCAGCAGCGTAAGTAGTCTAGCTGGCACAGATACGCAGTATTTT.

The V call is TRBV6-5, the J call TRBJ2-5; tentatively, D is TRBD2 (5 bases). V lost 0 bases to trimming and J lost 5 bases, with 13 bases between them. This CDR3 contains 15 residues. Per germline, CDR1 MNHEY and CDR2 SVGAGI. The CDR3 sequence is CASSYSGRSGETQYF. CDR3 nucleotides: TGTGCCAGCAGTTACTCCGGCAGGTCGGGGGAGACCCAGTACTTC.

The rearrangement uses TRBV7-2 and TRBJ1-5; 8 bases agree with TRBD1. CDR3 length: 13 residues. Germline V CDR1 and CDR2: SGHTA, FQGNSA. V trimming: 3 bases; J trimming: 6 bases; junction bases outside the gene matches: 1. Written as DNA, the CDR3 is TGTGCCAGCAGCTTCCAGGGGGCTCAGCCCCAGCATTTT. Its translation: CASSFQGAQPQHF.

The chain employs TRBV15 and TRBJ1-2, with D perhaps TRBD1 (6 bases). CDR3 length: 13 amino acids. Germline V gene data show CDR1 as LNHNV and CDR2 as YYDKDF (reference sequence). Between the trimmed V and J ends, which lost 4 bases and 4 bases, there was a span of 10 bases. CDR3 sequence: CATSIQGTYGYTF. As DNA, the CDR3 is TGTGCCACCAGCATACAGGGAACCTATGGCTACACCTTC.

Concerning this clone itself: Different DNA sequences within this sample yield the same CDR3. This rearrangement joins TRBV2 to TRBJ2-7; 13 bases align to TRBD2. CDR1 SNHLY and CDR2 FYNNEI come from the germline V gene. CDR3 length equals 14 residues. The V segment lost 5 bases and the J segment 4 bases; nucleotides outside the gene matches: 2. The CDR3 region has the DNA TGTGCCAGCAGTCGGACTAGCGGGGGTTACGAGCAGTACTTC. Protein sequence: CASSRTSGGYEQYF.

Note on this clone: The same CDR3 also results from other DNA sequences found in this sample. The chain employs TRBV27 and TRBJ1-1, with 7 bases aligning to TRBD1. The CDR3 covers 13 residues. After removal of 4 bases from V and 5 bases from J, the junction contained 4 bases not matched to a gene. Germline V lookup: CDR1 MNHEY, CDR2 SMNVEV (reference sequence). The CDR3 is CASSSTGVTEAFF. CDR3 nucleotide sequence: TGTGCCAGCAGTTCCACAGGGGTGACTGAAGCTTTCTTT.

V gene TRBV10-3 combines with J gene TRBJ2-1, with 13 bases lining up with TRBD2. The CDR3 has 18 residues. Looked up from germline, CDR1 is ENHRY and CDR2 is SYGVKD. The J segment lost 8 bases and the V segment lost 6 bases, leaving 16 bases of the junction unmatched. This CDR3 reads CAIREPGLAGTSVHEQFF. CDR3 coding DNA: TGTGCCATCAGGGAACCGGGACTAGCGGGGACCTCGGTCCATGAGCAGTTCTTC.

The V and J genes are TRBV27 and TRBJ1-6; D perhaps matches TRBD1 (5 bases). V lost 3 bases, J lost 0 bases, and 9 bases lay in between. CDR3 length: 16 amino acids. CDR1 MNHEY and CDR2 SMNVEV come from the germline V gene (reference sequence). This CDR3 reads CASSFRGSSYNSPLHF. DNA of the CDR3: TGTGCCAGCAGTTTTAGGGGAAGCTCCTATAATTCACCCCTCCACTTT.

V is TRBV5-8 and J is TRBJ1-1; unclear D gene. The CDR3 runs to 13 residues. The germline V gene encodes CDR1 SGHTS and CDR2 YDEGEE. Trimming left V 1 base short and J 1 base short, with 5 bases between. This CDR3 reads CASSLRPNTEAFF. Here the CDR3 DNA reads TGTGCCAGCAGCTTGCGTCCGAACACTGAAGCTTTCTTT.

The V and J genes are TRBV12-3 or TRBV12-4 and TRBJ1-2; D gene uncertain. V lost 3 bases, J lost 1 base, and 6 bases lay in between. This CDR3 comprises 13 residues. The CDR3 loop reads CASSFADNYGYTF. The DNA of the CDR3 is TGTGCCAGCAGTTTCGCAGATAACTATGGCTACACCTTC.

V usage is TRBV10-3 and J usage is TRBJ2-3; TRBD2 agrees at 9 bases. Trimming removed 10 bases from V and 4 bases from J; junction bases left unmatched: 9. This CDR3 has 14 amino acids. CDR1 ENHRY and CDR2 SYGVKD come from the germline V gene. The DNA for the CDR3 is TGTGCCACCAGGGGTAGCGGGGGCCCAGATACGCAGTATTTT. Protein sequence: CATRGSGGPDTQYF.

This clone has just one count. V usage is TRBV4-2 and J usage is TRBJ1-2; 8 bases line up with TRBD1. Germline lookup yields CDR1 LGHNA and CDR2 YNFKEQ. This CDR3 contains 15 residues. The J segment lost 8 bases and the V segment lost 4 bases, leaving 12 bases of the junction unmatched. CDR3 bases: TGTGCCAGCAGCCGAGAGGGACAGGCGGCGCGCGGCTACACCTTC. Amino acids: CASSREGQAARGYTF.

There are a few counts of this clone. The chain couples TRBV12-3 or TRBV12-4 to TRBJ1-1; possible D gene TRBD1, 5 bases. V dropped 7 bases and J dropped 4 bases, with 13 bases sitting between them. This CDR3 spans 13 amino acids. CDR3 DNA: TGTGCCAGCAACTTTGGGGGGGGCACTGAAGCTTTCTTT. Protein product: CASNFGGGTEAFF.

The genes are TRBV11-3 and TRBJ2-1; 8 nucleotides match TRBD1. In germline, CDR1 is SGHNT, CDR2 YENEEA. V shed 4 bases and J 7 bases; nucleotides not matched to a gene: 12. The CDR3 is 16 amino acids. CDR3 sequence reads: CASSWGARTGRNEQFF. In DNA form, the CDR3 reads TGTGCCAGCAGCTGGGGTGCTCGGACAGGGAGGAATGAGCAGTTCTTC. Complete variable domain (other parts from reference TRBV11-3 and TRBJ2-1): EAGVVQSPRYKIIEKKQPVAFWCNPISGHNTLYWYLQNLGQGPELLIRYENEEAVDDSQLPKDRFSAERLKGVDSTLKIQPAELGDSAVYLCASSWGARTGRNEQFFGPGTRLTVL.

The J gene is TRBJ2-7, the V gene TRBV25-1; the D gene is possibly TRBD2 (6 bases). Germline V gene sequence: CDR1 MGHDK, CDR2 SYGVNS. The CDR3 consists of 13 residues. Trimming pared 3 bases from V and 4 bases from J, leaving 10 bases between. The CDR3 bases are TGTGCCAGCAGTGAGGGGGGTAGGTACGAGCAGTACTTC. Translating gives CASSEGGRYEQYF.

The chain joins TRBV5-1 to TRBJ2-3; 7 nucleotides agree with TRBD1. Germline V gives CDR1 SGHRS, CDR2 YFSETQ. V lost 0 bases and J lost 2; bases outside the gene matches: 9. The CDR3 consists of 17 residues. The CDR3 DNA is TGCGCCAGCAGCTTGGGAGACTCGGGACAGAACACAGATACGCAGTATTTT. Translating gives CASSLGDSGQNTDTQYF.

The chain links TRBV30 to TRBJ2-1, with 7 bases that match TRBD2. Germline-derived CDR1 and CDR2 are GTSNPN and SVGIG (reference sequence). The V and J ends lost 3 bases and 10 bases, in that order; junction bases with no gene match: 12. There are 14 residues in the CDR3. CDR3 DNA: TGTGCCTGGAGGGGTGCGGGGGAGGCCCAGGAGCAGTTCTTC. Encoded protein: CAWRGAGEAQEQFF.

The gene calls are TRBV29-1 and TRBJ2-1; 12 nucleotides agree with TRBD2. V trimming: 6 bases; J trimming: 3 bases; junction bases outside the gene matches: 3. Germline lookup yields CDR1 SQVTM and CDR2 ANQGSEA. CDR3 length: 14 amino acids. The CDR3 loop is CSVAGLAGYNEQFF. The CDR3 DNA follows: TGCAGCGTAGCGGGACTAGCGGGCTACAATGAGCAGTTCTTC.